These 14 T cell receptor beta chains came from one sample sequenced in a study of shared clonotypes between healthy human individuals. Clones were sequenced by immunoSEQ multiplex PCR, and TCRdb holds only the in-frame ones, with some missing. The data show approximately 980,000 clones, with about 80% seen just once and about 1.5% held by the top ten. The sample comprised memory CD4+ T cells sorted from blood. The sample's subset: CD45RA-negative fraction. Receptors originate from a man aged 18 to 30 in good health.

The V gene is TRBV10-3, the J gene TRBJ2-5, with 7 positions matching TRBD1. CDR1 is ENHRY, CDR2 SYGVKD, per germline. This CDR3 comprises 14 residues. After removal of 10 bases from V and 6 bases from J, the junction contained 14 bases not matched to a gene. For the CDR3, the DNA is TGTGCCACAGGATCCCAGGGGGATCGGAAGACCCAGTACTTC. This translates into CATGSQGDRKTQYF.

The V and J genes are TRBV6-5 and TRBJ2-7; D could derive from TRBD1 or TRBD2 (5 bases each). The CDR3 covers 13 residues. V gave up 6 bases and J gave up 4 bases, with 13 bases separating them. Germline V gene lookup returns CDR1 MNHEY and CDR2 SVGAGI. For the CDR3, the DNA is TGTGCCAGCAGGTTGGGACGTCAATACGAGCAGTACTTC. Protein: CASRLGRQYEQYF.

This clone occurred a few times. The chain has TRBV14 and TRBJ1-1; no definite D call. Between the trimmed V and J ends, which lost 3 bases and 1 base, there was a span of 6 bases. There are 13 residues in the CDR3. Germline V CDR1 and CDR2: SGHDN, FVKESK. CDR3 bases: TGTGCCAGCAGCCATAATCCGAACACTGAAGCTTTCTTT. As protein: CASSHNPNTEAFF.

This clone was seen a handful of times. The gene calls are TRBV30 and TRBJ1-3; 8 bases are a match to TRBD1. Looked up from germline, CDR1 is GTSNPN and CDR2 is SVGIG (reference sequence). The CDR3 is made up of 15 amino acids. V shed 2 bases, J shed 3 bases, and the junction held 6 bases outside the gene matches. CDR3 amino acids: CAWSLGQAGGNTIYF. CDR3 sequence (DNA): TGTGCCTGGAGTTTGGGACAGGCCGGTGGAAACACCATATATTTT.

The V call is TRBV15, the J call TRBJ2-5; TRBD2 agrees at 8 bases. The germline gives CDR1 LNHNV, CDR2 YYDKDF (reference sequence). J lost 2 bases, V lost 5 bases, and 7 bases had no gene match. The CDR3 has 15 residues. Here the CDR3 reads CATSEIAGFQETQYF. The CDR3 DNA sequence: TGTGCCACCAGCGAAATAGCGGGGTTTCAAGAGACCCAGTACTTC.

This clone was seen more than once but under ten times. The chain employs TRBV4-1 and TRBJ2-2; D not resolved. The V end was cut by 0 bases, the J end by 5 bases, with 13 bases between. This CDR3 has 16 residues. Germline assignment: CDR1 MGHRA and CDR2 YSYEKL. CDR3 sequence: CASSQDRAFRTGELFF. Here the CDR3 DNA reads TGCGCCAGCAGCCAAGATCGGGCTTTCCGAACCGGGGAGCTGTTTTTT.

The chain recombines TRBV5-1 with TRBJ2-1; 10 nucleotides align to TRBD2. This CDR3 has 17 amino acids. Germline CDR1 and CDR2: SGHRS and YFSETQ. V trimming: 4 bases; J trimming: 4 bases; junction bases outside the gene matches: 11. The CDR3 coding sequence is TGCGCCAGCAGCCCGGGCGTAGCGGGAGGAAGGTACAATGAGCAGTTCTTC. Its translation is CASSPGVAGGRYNEQFF.

This clone was seen at least ten times. The chain combines TRBV2 with TRBJ2-7, with D possibly called TRBD1 or TRBD2 (5 bases each). V lost 6 bases and J 5 bases, leaving 20 bases between the germline ends. Germline assignment: CDR1 SNHLY and CDR2 FYNNEI. This CDR3 has 15 amino acids. CDR3 sequence reads: CASRSRWGPQNEQYF. The DNA of the CDR3 is TGTGCCAGCAGAAGTAGGTGGGGACCCCAGAACGAGCAGTACTTC.

A remark on this clone: Other nucleotide sequences in the sample specify the same CDR3. The chain links TRBV19 to TRBJ2-1, with D possibly TRBD1 on 5 matching bases. This CDR3 region has 13 residues. Germline V gives CDR1 LNHDA, CDR2 SQIVND (reference sequence). The V gene lost 5 bases and the J gene lost 4 bases, with 9 bases spanning the gap. DNA for the CDR3: TGTGCCAGTAGTCATCGACAGTACAATGAGCAGTTCTTC. Amino acids: CASSHRQYNEQFF.

The J gene is TRBJ1-2, the V gene TRBV7-9; 7 bases line up with TRBD1. V lost 3 bases and J lost 11; bases outside the gene matches: 12. The CDR3 spans 14 residues. The V gene's germline CDR1 is SEHNR and CDR2 FQNEAQ (reference sequence). CDR3 DNA sequence: TGTGCCAGCAGCTTGAGACAGGGCCCTATAAGGTACACCTTC. Translated, it gives CASSLRQGPIRYTF.

This clone was recorded once. The CDR3 sequence: CASSPGTGLTNYGYTF. The CDR3 DNA sequence: TGTGCCAGCAGCCCGGGGACAGGTTTAACTAACTATGGCTACACCTTC. The V call is TRBV5-6, the J call TRBJ1-2; 8 positions match TRBD1. Per the germline V gene, CDR1 is SGHDT and CDR2 is YYEEEE. V shed 4 bases and J 0 bases; nucleotides not matched to a gene: 8. The CDR3 loop spans 16 amino acids.

A single count supports this clone. A clone one base away is much larger, so this may be a read error. The CDR3 loop is CSVEEEGGENIQYF. The CDR3 DNA follows: TGCAGCGTTGAAGAAGAAGGCGGGGAAAACATTCAGTACTTC. This chain links TRBV29-1 with TRBJ2-4, with a weak D call TRBD2 (6 bases). Trimming pared 0 bases from V and 5 bases from J, leaving 11 bases between. Germline loops: CDR1 SQVTM, CDR2 ANQGSEA. The CDR3 loop spans 14 amino acids.

The rearrangement links TRBV10-3 to TRBJ2-1; possibly TRBD2 for D (5 bases). V lost 6 bases, J lost 6 bases, and 9 bases lay in between. This CDR3 comprises 12 residues. Germline CDR1 is ENHRY and CDR2 is SYGVKD. The CDR3 region has the DNA TGTGCCATCAGCTCAACTAGCAATGAGCAGTTCTTC. Translation: CAISSTSNEQFF.

This chain uses TRBV5-4 with TRBJ2-3; D is ambiguous. V gave up 2 bases and J gave up 2 bases, with 12 bases separating them. This CDR3 contains 15 residues. CDR1 and CDR2 (germline): SGHNT, YYREEE (reference sequence). The CDR3 DNA is TGTGCCAGCAGCTTTCTAGAGCCCCCCACAGATACGCAGTATTTT. Translating it yields CASSFLEPPTDTQYF. The full variable domain, rest sourced from reference TRBV5-4 and TRBJ2-3, is ETGVTQSPTHLIKTRGQQVTLRCSSQSGHNTVSWYQQALGQGPQFIFQYYREEENGRGNFPPRFSGLQFPNYSSELNVNALELDDSALYLCASSFLEPPTDTQYFGPGTRLTVL.